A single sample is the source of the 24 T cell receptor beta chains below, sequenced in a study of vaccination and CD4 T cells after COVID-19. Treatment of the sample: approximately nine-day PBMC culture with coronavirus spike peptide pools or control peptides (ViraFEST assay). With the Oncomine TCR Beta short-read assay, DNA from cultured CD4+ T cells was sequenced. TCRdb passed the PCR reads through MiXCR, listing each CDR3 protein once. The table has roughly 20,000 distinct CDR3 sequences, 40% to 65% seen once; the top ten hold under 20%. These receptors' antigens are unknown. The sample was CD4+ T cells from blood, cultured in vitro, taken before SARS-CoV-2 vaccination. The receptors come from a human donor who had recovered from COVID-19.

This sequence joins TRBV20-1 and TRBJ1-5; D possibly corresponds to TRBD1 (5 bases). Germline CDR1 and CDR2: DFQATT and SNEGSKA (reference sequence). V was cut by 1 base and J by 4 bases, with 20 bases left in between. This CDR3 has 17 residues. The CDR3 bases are TGCAGTGCTAGAGCCGAGGGACGAGGCCGATGGAATCAGCCCCAGCATTTT. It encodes CSARAEGRGRWNQPQHF.

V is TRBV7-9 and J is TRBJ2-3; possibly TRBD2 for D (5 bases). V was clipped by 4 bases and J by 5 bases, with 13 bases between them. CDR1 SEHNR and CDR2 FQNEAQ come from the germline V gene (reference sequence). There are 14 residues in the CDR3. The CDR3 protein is CASSSMERIDTQYF. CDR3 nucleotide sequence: TGTGCCAGCAGCTCCATGGAGCGGATAGATACGCAGTATTTT.

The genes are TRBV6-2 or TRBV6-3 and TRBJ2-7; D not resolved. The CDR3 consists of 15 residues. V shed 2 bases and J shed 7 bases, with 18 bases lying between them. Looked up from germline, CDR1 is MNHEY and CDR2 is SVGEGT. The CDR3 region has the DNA TGTGCCAGCAGTTACACCCCCCCGATTGCCCGGGAGCAGTACTTC. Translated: CASSYTPPIAREQYF.

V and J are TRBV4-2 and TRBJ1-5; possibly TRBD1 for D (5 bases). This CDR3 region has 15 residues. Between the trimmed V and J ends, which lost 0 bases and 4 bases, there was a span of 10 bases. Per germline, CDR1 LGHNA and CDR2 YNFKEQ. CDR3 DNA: TGTGCCAGCAGCCAAGACCAGGGACCTAATCAGCCCCAGCATTTT. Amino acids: CASSQDQGPNQPQHF.

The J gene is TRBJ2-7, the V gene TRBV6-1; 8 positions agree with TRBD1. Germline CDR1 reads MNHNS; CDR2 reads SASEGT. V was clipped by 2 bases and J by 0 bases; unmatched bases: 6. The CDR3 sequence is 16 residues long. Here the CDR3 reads CASSENIGQGSYEQYF. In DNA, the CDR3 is TGTGCCAGCAGTGAAAACATCGGACAGGGCTCCTACGAGCAGTACTTC.

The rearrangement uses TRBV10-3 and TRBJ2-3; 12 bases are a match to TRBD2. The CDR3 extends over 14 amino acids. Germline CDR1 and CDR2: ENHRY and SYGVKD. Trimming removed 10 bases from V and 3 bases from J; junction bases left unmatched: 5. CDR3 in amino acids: CATTSGSMTDTQYF. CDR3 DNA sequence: TGTGCCACGACTAGCGGGAGTATGACAGATACGCAGTATTTT.

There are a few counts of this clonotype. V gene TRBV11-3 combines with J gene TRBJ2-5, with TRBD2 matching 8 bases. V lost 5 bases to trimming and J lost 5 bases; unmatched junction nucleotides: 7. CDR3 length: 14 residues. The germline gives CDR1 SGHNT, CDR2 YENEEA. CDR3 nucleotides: TGTGCCAGCAGCCTTAGCGGGGAGGGTGAGACCCAGTACTTC. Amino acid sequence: CASSLSGEGETQYF.

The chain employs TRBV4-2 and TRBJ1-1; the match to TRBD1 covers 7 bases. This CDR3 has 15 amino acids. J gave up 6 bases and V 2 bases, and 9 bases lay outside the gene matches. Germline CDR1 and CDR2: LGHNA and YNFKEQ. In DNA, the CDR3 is TGTGCCAGCAGCCAACTGACAGGGAACCGTGCTGAAGCTTTCTTT. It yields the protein CASSQLTGNRAEAFF.

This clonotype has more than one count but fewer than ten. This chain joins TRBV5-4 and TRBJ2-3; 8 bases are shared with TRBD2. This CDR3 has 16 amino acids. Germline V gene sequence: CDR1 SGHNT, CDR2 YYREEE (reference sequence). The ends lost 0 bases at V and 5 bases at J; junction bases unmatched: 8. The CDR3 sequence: CASSLALAGGGDTQYF. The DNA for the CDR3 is TGTGCCAGCAGCTTGGCCCTAGCGGGTGGGGGAGATACGCAGTATTTT.

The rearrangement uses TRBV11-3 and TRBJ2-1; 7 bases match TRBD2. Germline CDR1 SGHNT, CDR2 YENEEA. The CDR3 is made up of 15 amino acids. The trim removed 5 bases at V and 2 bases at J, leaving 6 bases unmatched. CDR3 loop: CASSPGTTPYNEQFF. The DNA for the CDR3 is TGTGCCAGCAGCCCAGGGACTACCCCCTACAATGAGCAGTTCTTC. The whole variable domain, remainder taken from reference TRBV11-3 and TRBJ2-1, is EAGVVQSPRYKIIEKKQPVAFWCNPISGHNTLYWYLQNLGQGPELLIRYENEEAVDDSQLPKDRFSAERLKGVDSTLKIQPAELGDSAVYLCASSPGTTPYNEQFFGPGTRLTVL.

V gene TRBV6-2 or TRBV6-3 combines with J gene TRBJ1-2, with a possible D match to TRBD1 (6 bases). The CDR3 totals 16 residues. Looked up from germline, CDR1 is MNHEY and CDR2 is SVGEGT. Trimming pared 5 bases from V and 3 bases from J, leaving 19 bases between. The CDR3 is CASSPPGGAGDYGYTF. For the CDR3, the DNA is TGTGCCAGCAGTCCGCCCGGGGGCGCGGGAGACTATGGCTACACCTTC.

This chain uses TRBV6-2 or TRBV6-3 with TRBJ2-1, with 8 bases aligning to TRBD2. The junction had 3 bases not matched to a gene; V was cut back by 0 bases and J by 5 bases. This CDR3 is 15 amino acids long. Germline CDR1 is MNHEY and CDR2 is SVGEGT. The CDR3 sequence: CASSYSFSGNNEQFF. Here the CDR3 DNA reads TGTGCCAGCAGTTACTCGTTTAGCGGGAACAATGAGCAGTTCTTC.

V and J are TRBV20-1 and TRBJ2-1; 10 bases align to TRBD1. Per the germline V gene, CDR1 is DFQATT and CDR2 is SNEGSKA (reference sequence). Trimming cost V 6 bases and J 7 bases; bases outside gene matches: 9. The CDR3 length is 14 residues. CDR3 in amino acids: CSATGTGAGNEQFF. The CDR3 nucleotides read TGCAGTGCAACCGGGACAGGGGCGGGGAATGAGCAGTTCTTC.

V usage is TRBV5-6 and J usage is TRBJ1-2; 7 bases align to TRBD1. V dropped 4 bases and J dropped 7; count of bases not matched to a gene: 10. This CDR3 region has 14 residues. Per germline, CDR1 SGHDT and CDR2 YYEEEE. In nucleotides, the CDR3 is TGTGCCAGCAGCATACCAGGGACAGAGAGTGGCTACACCTTC. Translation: CASSIPGTESGYTF.

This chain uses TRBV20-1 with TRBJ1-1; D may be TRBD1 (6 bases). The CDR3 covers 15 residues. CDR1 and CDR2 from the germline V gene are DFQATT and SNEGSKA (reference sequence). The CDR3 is CSTIAVRGINTEAFF. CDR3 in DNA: TGCAGCACTATCGCAGTGAGGGGGATAAACACTGAAGCTTTCTTT.

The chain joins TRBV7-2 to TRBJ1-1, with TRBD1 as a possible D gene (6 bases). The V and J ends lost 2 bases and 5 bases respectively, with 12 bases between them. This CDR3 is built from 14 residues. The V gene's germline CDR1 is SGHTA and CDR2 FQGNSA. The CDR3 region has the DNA TGTGCCAGCAGCTTAAGACGGGGGCCGACTGAAGCTTTCTTT. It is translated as CASSLRRGPTEAFF.

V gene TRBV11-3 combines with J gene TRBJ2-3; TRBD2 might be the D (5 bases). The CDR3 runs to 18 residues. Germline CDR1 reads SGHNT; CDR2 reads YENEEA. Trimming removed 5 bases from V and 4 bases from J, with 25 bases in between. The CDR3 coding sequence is TGTGCCAGCAGCCATACGGGGTTCATATCCCTTGCGGCAGATACGCAGTATTTT. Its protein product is CASSHTGFISLAADTQYF.

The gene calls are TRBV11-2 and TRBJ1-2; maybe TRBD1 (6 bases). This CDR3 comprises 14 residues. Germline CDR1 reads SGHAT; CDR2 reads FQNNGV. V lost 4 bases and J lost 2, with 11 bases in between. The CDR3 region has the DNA TGTGCCAGCAGCTCCCGACAGGAGAACTATGGCTACACCTTC. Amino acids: CASSSRQENYGYTF.

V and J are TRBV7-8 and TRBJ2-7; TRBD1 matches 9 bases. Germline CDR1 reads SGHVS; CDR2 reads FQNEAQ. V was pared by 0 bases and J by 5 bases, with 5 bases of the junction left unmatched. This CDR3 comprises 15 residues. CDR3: CASSLASGQGHEQYF. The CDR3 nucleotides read TGTGCCAGCAGCTTAGCGTCGGGACAGGGTCACGAGCAGTACTTC.

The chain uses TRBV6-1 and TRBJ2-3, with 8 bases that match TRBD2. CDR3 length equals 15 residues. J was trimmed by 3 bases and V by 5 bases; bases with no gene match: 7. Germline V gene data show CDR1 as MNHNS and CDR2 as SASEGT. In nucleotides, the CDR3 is TGTGCCAGCAGTAGACAGCGGGGGCAGACAGATACGCAGTATTTT. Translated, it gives CASSRQRGQTDTQYF.

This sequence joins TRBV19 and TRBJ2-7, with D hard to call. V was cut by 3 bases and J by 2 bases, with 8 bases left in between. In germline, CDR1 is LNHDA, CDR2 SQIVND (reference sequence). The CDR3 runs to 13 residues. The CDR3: CASSIGHPYEQYF. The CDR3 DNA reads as TGTGCCAGTAGTATCGGGCACCCCTACGAGCAGTACTTC. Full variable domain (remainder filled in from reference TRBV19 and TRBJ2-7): DGGITQSPKYLFRKEGQNVTLSCEQNLNHDAMYWYRQDPGQGLRLIYYSQIVNDFQKGDIAEGYSVSREKKESFPLTVTSAQKNPTAFYLCASSIGHPYEQYFGPGTRLTVT.

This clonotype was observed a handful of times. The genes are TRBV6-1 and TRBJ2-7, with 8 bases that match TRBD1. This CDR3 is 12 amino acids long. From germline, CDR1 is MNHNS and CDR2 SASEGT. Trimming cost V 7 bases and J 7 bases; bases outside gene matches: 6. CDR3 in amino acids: CASNGQGWEQYF. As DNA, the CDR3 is TGTGCCAGCAACGGACAGGGCTGGGAGCAGTACTTC.

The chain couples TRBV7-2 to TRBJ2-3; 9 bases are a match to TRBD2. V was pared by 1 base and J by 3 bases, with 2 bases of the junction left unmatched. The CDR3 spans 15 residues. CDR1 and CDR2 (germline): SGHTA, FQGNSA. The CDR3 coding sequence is TGTGCCAGCAGCTTAGGGCTAGCGGGAACAGATACGCAGTATTTT. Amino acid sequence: CASSLGLAGTDTQYF.

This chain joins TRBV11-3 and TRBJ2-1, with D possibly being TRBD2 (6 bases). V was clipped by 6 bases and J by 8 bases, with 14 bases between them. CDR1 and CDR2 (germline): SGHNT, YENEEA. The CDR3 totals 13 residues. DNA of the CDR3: TGTGCCAGCAGACGAATGATAGCGGATGAGCAGTTCTTC. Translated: CASRRMIADEQFF.